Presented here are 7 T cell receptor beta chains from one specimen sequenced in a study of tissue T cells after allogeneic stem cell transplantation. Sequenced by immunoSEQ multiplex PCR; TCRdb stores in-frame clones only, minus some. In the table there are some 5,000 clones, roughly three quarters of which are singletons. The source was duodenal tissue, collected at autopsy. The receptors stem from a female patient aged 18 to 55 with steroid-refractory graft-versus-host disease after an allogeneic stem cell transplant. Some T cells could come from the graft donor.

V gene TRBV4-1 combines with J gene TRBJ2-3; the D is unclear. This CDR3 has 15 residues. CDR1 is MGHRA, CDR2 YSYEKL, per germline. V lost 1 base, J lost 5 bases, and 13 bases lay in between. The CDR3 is CASSQVGLLGDTQYF. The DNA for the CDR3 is TGCGCCAGCAGCCAAGTAGGTCTACTGGGAGATACGCAGTATTTT.

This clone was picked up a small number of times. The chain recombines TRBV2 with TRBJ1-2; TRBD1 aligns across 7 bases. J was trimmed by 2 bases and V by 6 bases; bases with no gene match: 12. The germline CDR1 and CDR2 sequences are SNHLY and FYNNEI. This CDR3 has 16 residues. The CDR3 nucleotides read TGTGCCAGCAGCCCACAGGGGCGCAGATCGAACTATGGCTACACCTTC. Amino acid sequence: CASSPQGRRSNYGYTF.

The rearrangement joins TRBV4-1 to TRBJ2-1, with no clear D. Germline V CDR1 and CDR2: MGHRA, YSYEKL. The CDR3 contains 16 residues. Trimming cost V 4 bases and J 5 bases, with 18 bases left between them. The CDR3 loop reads CASSLLGAVRDNEQFF. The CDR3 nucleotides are TGCGCCAGCAGCCTTCTAGGCGCGGTACGGGACAATGAGCAGTTCTTC.

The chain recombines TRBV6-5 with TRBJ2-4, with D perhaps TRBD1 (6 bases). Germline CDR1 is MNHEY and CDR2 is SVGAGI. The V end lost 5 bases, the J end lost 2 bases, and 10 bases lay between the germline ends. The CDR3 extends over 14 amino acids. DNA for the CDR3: TGTGCCAGCAGTCCGAGGGGGACCAAAAACATTCAGTACTTC. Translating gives CASSPRGTKNIQYF.

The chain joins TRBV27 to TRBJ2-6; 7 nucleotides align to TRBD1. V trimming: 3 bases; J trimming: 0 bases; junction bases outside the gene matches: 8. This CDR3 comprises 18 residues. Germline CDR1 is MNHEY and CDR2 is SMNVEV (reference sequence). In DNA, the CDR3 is TGTGCCAGCAGTTTCTGGGGACAGCTCACCTCTGGGGCCAACGTCCTGACTTTC. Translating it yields CASSFWGQLTSGANVLTF. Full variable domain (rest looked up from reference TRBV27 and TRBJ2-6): EAQVTQNPRYLITVTGKKLTVTCSQNMNHEYMSWYRQDPGLGLRQIYYSMNVEVTDKGDVPEGYKVSRKEKRNFPLILESPSPNQTSLYFCASSFWGQLTSGANVLTFGAGSRLTVL.

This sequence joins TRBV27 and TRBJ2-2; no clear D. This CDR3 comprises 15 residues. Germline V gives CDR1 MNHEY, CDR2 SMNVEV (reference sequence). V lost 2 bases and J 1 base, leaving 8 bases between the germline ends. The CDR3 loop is CASSLRSLNTGELFF. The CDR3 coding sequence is TGTGCCAGCAGTTTAAGGTCTTTGAACACCGGGGAGCTGTTTTTT.

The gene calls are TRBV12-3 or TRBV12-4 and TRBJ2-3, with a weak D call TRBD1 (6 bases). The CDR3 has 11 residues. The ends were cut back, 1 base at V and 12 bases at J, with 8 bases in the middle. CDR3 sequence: CASSLVRGQYF. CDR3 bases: TGTGCCAGCAGTTTAGTCAGGGGCCAGTATTTT.